These 3 T cell receptor beta chains share one sample of origin, sequenced in a study of blood T cells in healthy people across ages. For the second PCR, which ran for roughly 6 to 12 cycles, a sample-barcoded 5' primer and a J-beta primer mix were used. TCRdb ran MiXCR on the 5' RACE reads and lists one entry per CDR3 protein. Counted here are about 1.8 million distinct CDR3 sequences, around half occurring once; the ten biggest clones make up 2.1%. The sample taken for sequencing was blood. These receptors all come from a middle-aged woman in good health.

The rearrangement links TRBV15 to TRBJ2-7; D is perhaps TRBD2 (6 bases). In germline, CDR1 is LNHNV, CDR2 YYDKDF (reference sequence). V lost 4 bases to trimming and J lost 11 bases, with 18 bases between them. The length of the CDR3 is 13 residues. DNA of the CDR3: TGTGCCACCAGCATAGGGACTCAACCATCGAAGTACTTC. Translated, it gives CATSIGTQPSKYF.

V is TRBV7-2 and J is TRBJ1-5; TRBD1 is a possible D gene (6 bases). Trimming stripped 5 bases from V and 4 bases from J, with 15 bases between. Per the germline V gene, CDR1 is SGHTA and CDR2 is FQGNSA. This CDR3 region has 15 residues. The CDR3, as DNA: TGTGCCAGCAGCCCAGTGGGGGGGCCTAATCAGCCCCAGCATTTT. The encoded protein is CASSPVGGPNQPQHF.

This clonotype was detected once. The chain joins TRBV12-3 or TRBV12-4 to TRBJ1-1; 7 bases map to TRBD1. This CDR3 has 16 residues. V lost 5 bases and J lost 0; bases outside the gene matches: 9. The CDR3 here is CASSPRTGTMNTEAFF. The CDR3 region has the DNA TGTGCCAGCAGTCCTCGGACAGGAACCATGAACACTGAAGCTTTCTTT.